This is a list of T cell receptor beta chains from one sample in a study of early T cells in non-severe SARS-CoV-2 infection. TCRdb fed the 5' RACE reads into MiXCR, producing one record per CDR3 protein. Here the sample spans fewer than 65,000 distinct CDR3 sequences, approximately 8.5% being singletons. Sequenced material: whole blood. The receptors here all came from an adult who was a healthcare worker with PCR-confirmed SARS-CoV-2 infection or an uninfected control (not recorded which). Each CDR3 is given with its conserved first and last residue. A D gene is named only where the DNA matches it firmly. Part of the rows lack a size; the others show once, few, many or a class for expanded clones.

J gene,D gene,clone size,V gene,CDR3 protein,CDR3 DNA
TRBJ2-3,NA,few,TRBV7-3,CASSYGTHTSTDTQYF,TGTGCCAGCAGCTACGGGACACATACTAGCACAGATACGCAGTATTTT
TRBJ2-3,NA,many,TRBV10-2,CASSEGTLPTDTQYF,TGCGCCAGCAGTGAGGGAACCCTACCCACAGATACGCAGTATTTT
TRBJ2-2,NA,many,TRBV6-4,CASSTTGGELFF,TGTGCCAGCAGTACGACAGGCGGGGAGCTGTTTTTT
TRBJ2-5,NA,many,TRBV7-3,CASSLKSGETQYF,TGTGCCAGCAGCTTAAAGAGCGGGGAGACCCAGTACTTC
TRBJ2-5,TRBD1,few,TRBV12-3/TRBV12-4,CASRKQGKETQYF,TGTGCCAGCAGAAAACAGGGGAAAGAGACCCAGTACTTC
TRBJ1-5,NA,few,TRBV6-6,CASSRGWGTYQPQHF,TGTGCCAGCAGTAGGGGGTGGGGTACCTATCAGCCCCAGCATTTT
TRBJ1-1,TRBD1,NA,TRBV7-3,CASSLNPGGLFEAFF,TGTGCCAGCAGCTTAAATCCAGGGGGCCTATTTGAAGCTTTCTTT
TRBJ2-5,TRBD2,few,TRBV5-1,CASSFTARGLQETQYF,TGCGCCAGCAGCTTCACGGCGCGGGGGTTACAAGAGACCCAGTACTTC
TRBJ1-1,NA,many,TRBV6-5,CASSFQQGNTEAFF,TGTGCCAGCAGTTTCCAACAGGGTAACACTGAAGCTTTCTTT
TRBJ2-5,TRBD1,NA,TRBV5-1,CASSLDPQGVIQETQYF,TGCGCCAGCAGCTTGGATCCGCAGGGGGTGATCCAAGAGACCCAGTACTTC
TRBJ2-7,NA,few,TRBV6-6,CASAMSEISYEQYF,TGTGCCAGCGCTATGAGTGAGATCTCCTACGAGCAGTACTTC
TRBJ2-3,NA,many,TRBV29-1,CSVELAADTQYF,TGCAGCGTTGAACTAGCTGCAGATACGCAGTATTTT
TRBJ2-5,NA,many,TRBV7-6,CASSLSGSRQETQYF,TGTGCCAGCAGCTTATCGGGGAGCCGCCAAGAGACCCAGTACTTC